This T cell receptor beta chain was retrieved from a study of blood T cell repertoires in COVID-19. This CDR3 is built from 16 residues. The V end was cut by 0 bases, the J end by 1 base, with 13 bases between. CDR1 and CDR2 (germline): PRHDT, FYEKMQ (reference sequence). Authors' methods: Amplification of reference gene primers provided the estimated nucleated cell counts. The data were produced by immunoSEQ multiplex PCR, yet TCRdb's version contains in-frame clones alone and is incomplete. V and J calls and clone size are as listed in that table; D and trimming were resolved from the DNA. The sample comprises more than 110,000 clones, roughly four fifths of which are singletons, and roughly 4% rests with the top ten.

Sequencing input: peripheral blood. This clonotype was sampled from a woman of 80 years or more with acute or convalescent COVID-19. J is TRBJ2-7 and V is TRBV13, with TRBD1 as a possible D gene (5 bases). The chain's CDR3 is CASSLGGRGTSYEQYF. CDR3 sequence (DNA): TGTGCCAGCAGCTTAGGCGGAAGGGGCACTTCCTACGAGCAGTACTTC.